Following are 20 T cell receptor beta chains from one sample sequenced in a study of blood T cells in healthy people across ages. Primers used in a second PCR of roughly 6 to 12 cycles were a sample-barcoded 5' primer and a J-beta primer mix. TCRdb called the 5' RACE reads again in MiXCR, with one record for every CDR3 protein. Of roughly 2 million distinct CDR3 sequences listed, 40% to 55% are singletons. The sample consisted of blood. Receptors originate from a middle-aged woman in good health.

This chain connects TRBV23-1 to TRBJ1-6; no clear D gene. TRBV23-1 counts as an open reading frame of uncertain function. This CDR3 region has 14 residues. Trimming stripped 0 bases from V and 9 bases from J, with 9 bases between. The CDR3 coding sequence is TGCGCCAGCAGTCAATCCAATGGAGGTTCACCCCTCCACTTT. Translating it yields CASSQSNGGSPLHF.

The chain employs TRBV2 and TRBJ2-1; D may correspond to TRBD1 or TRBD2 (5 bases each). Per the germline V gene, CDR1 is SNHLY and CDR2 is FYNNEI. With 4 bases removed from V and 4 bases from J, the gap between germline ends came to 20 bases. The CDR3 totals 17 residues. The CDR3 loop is CASSGLTGPDQYNEQFF. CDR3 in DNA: TGTGCCAGCAGTGGTTTAACGGGGCCAGATCAATACAATGAGCAGTTCTTC. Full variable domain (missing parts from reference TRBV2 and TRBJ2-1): EPEVTQTPSHQVTQMGQEVILRCVPISNHLYFYWYRQILGQKVEFLVSFYNNEISEKSEIFDDQFSVERPDGSNFTLKIRSTKLEDSAMYFCASSGLTGPDQYNEQFFGPGTRLTVL.

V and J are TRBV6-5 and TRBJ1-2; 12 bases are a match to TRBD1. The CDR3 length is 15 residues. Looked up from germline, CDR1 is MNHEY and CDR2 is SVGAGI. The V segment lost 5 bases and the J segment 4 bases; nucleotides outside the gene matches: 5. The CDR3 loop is CASSDRDRGLYGYTF. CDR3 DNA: TGTGCCAGCAGTGACCGGGACAGGGGGCTCTATGGCTACACCTTC.

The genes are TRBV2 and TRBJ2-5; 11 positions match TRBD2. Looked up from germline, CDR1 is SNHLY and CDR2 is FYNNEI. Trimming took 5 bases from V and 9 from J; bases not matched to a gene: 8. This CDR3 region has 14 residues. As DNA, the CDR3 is TGTGCCAGCAGTTTAGCGGGGGGGCCTCAGGCCCAGTACTTC. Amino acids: CASSLAGGPQAQYF. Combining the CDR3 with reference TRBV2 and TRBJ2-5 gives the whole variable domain EPEVTQTPSHQVTQMGQEVILRCVPISNHLYFYWYRQILGQKVEFLVSFYNNEISEKSEIFDDQFSVERPDGSNFTLKIRSTKLEDSAMYFCASSLAGGPQAQYFGPGTRLLVL.

This CDR3 is CASSRDGLETQYF. The CDR3 nucleotides read TGTGCCAGCAGCCGGGACGGCTTGGAGACCCAGTACTTC. The chain joins TRBV7-2 to TRBJ2-5, with D tentatively TRBD1 or TRBD2 (5 bases each). This CDR3 region has 13 residues. Trimming took off 5 bases at V and 5 bases at J, with 12 bases between the two ends. Germline V gene lookup returns CDR1 SGHTA and CDR2 FQGNSA.

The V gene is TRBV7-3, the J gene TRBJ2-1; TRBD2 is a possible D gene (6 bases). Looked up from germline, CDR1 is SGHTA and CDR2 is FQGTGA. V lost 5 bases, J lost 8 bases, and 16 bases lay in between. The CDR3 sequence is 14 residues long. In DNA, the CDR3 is TGTGCCAGCAGCCCAAGCGGGTCCGGGGATGAGCAGTTCTTC. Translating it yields CASSPSGSGDEQFF.

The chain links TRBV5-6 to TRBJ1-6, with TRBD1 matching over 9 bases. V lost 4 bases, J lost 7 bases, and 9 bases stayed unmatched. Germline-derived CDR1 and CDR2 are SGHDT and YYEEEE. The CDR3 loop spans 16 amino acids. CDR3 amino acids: CASSGRDRALNSPLHF. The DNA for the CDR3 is TGTGCCAGCAGCGGCCGGGACAGGGCCCTCAATTCACCCCTCCACTTT.

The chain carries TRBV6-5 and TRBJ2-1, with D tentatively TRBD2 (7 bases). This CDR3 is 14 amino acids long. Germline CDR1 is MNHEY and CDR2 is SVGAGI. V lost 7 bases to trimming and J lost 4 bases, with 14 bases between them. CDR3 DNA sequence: TGTGCCAGCACCAAAGCGGGGACATACAATGAGCAGTTCTTC. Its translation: CASTKAGTYNEQFF.

CDR3: CASLQTSVRYNEQFF. The CDR3 bases are TGTGCCAGCTTACAAACTAGCGTTAGGTACAATGAGCAGTTCTTC. The chain has TRBV6-6 and TRBJ2-1; 7 nucleotides match TRBD2. The trim removed 8 bases at V and 4 bases at J, leaving 11 bases unmatched. The length of the CDR3 is 15 residues. In germline, CDR1 is MNHNY, CDR2 SVGAGI (reference sequence).

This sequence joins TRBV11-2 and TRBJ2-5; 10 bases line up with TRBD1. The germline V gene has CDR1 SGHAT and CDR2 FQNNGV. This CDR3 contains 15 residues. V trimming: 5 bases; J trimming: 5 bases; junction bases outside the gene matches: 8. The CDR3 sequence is CASSPGDRGLETQYF. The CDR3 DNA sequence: TGTGCCAGCAGCCCTGGAGACAGGGGGCTTGAGACCCAGTACTTC.

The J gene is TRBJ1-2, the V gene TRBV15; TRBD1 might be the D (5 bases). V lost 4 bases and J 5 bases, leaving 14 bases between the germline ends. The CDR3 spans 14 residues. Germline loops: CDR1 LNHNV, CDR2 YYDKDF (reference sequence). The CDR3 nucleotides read TGTGCCACCAGCAAGCCGGGGAGGGGTTATGGCTACACCTTC. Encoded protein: CATSKPGRGYGYTF.

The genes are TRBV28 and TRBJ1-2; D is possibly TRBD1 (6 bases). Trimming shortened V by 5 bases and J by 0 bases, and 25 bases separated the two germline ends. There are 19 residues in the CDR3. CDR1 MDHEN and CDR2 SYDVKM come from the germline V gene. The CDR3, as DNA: TGTGCCAGCAGTACCTACCTCGGGGGCTTTAGGGCAGCTAACTATGGCTACACCTTC. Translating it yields CASSTYLGGFRAANYGYTF.

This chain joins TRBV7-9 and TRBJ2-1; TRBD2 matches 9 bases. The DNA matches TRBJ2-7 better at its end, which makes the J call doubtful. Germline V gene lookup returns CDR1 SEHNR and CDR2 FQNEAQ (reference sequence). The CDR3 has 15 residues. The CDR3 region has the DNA TGTGCCAGCAGCCAAAGGACTAGCGCGGATAATGAGCAGTACTTC. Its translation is CASSQRTSADNEQYF.

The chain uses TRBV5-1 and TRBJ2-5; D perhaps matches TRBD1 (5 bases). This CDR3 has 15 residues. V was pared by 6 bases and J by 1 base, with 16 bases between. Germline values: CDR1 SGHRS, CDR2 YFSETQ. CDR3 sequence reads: CASTLDSTGQETQYF. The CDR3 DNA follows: TGCGCCAGCACTCTCGACAGCACGGGCCAAGAGACCCAGTACTTC.

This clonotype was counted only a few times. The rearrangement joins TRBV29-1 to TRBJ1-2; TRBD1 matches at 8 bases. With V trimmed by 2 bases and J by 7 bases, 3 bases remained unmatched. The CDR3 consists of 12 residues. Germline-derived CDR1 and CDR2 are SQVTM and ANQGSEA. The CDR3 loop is CSVEKQGVGYTF. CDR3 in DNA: TGCAGCGTTGAAAAACAGGGGGTTGGCTACACCTTC. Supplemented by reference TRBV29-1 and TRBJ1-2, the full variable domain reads SAVISQKPSRDICQRGTSLTIQCQVDSQVTMMFWYRQQPGQSLTLIATANQGSEATYESGFVIDKFPISRPNLTFSTLTVSNMSPEDSSIYLCSVEKQGVGYTFGSGTRLTVV.

CDR3 DNA sequence: TGTGCCAGCAGTCTAAACGTAGCGGGGGGCGAAGGGACCCAGTACTTC. Translation gives CASSLNVAGGEGTQYF. The V and J genes are TRBV12-3 or TRBV12-4 and TRBJ2-7, with TRBD2 identical over 10 bases. The DNA end favors TRBJ2-5, so the J call may be wrong. CDR3 length: 16 residues.

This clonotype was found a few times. The CDR3 nucleotides read TGTGCCAGCAGCCCGCAGGGACAGAACACCGGGGAGCTGTTTTTT. Translating gives CASSPQGQNTGELFF. This chain uses TRBV5-4 with TRBJ2-2, with D possibly TRBD1 on 6 matching bases. The CDR3 loop spans 15 amino acids. From germline, CDR1 is SGHNT and CDR2 YYREEE (reference sequence). V was pared by 4 bases and J by 1 base, with 11 bases between.

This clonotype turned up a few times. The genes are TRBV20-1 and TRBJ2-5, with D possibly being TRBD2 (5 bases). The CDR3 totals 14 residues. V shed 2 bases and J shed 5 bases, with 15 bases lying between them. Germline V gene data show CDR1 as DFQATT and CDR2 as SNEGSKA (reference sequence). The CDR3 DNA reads TGCAGTGCTAGATCGGCACTAGTTGGGGAGACCCAGTACTTC. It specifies CSARSALVGETQYF.

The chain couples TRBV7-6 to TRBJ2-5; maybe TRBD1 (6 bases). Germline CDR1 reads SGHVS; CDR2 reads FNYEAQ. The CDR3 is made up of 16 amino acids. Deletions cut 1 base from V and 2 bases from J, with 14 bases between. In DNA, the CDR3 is TGTGCCAGCAGCTTAGGATTTGGAACAGGGCAAGAGACCCAGTACTTC. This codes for CASSLGFGTGQETQYF.

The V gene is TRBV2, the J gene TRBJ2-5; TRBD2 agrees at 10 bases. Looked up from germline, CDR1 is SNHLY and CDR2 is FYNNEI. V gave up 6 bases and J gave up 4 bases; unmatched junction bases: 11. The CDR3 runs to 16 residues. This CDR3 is CASRPLAGDGLETQYF. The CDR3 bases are TGTGCCAGCAGACCCCTAGCGGGGGACGGGCTAGAGACCCAGTACTTC.